The present TCR beta chain was sequenced within a study of T cell responses to AZD1222 COVID-19 vaccine. Study at large: Recipients boosted at about 4 weeks or about 12 weeks are pooled.

On this clone: Its antigen is not known.

Overall study findings and caveats: Among vaccine-associated CD4 TCRs, coverage spanned spike, with dominance at 160-218 and 743-854. Regions left unmutated in variants are reportedly the target of nearly half of spike-specific TCRs. There were mostly white British donors and more females than males, and clonal diversity was possibly underestimated.

The V end lost 6 bases, the J end lost 1 base, and 7 bases lay between the germline ends. CDR1 and CDR2 from the germline V gene are MNHEY and SMNVEV (reference sequence). This CDR3 spans 13 amino acids. Only in-frame clones appear in the TCRdb table, and some are missing; sequencing was by immunoSEQ multiplex PCR. The sample records 75,000 to 100,000 clones, roughly nine tenths being singletons. Sequenced material: peripheral blood, taken on day 0 of AZD1222 vaccination. This chain connects TRBV27 to TRBJ1-5, with no clear D. The clonotype was recovered from an adult in good health. CDR3 nucleotides: TGTGCCAGCAGCGCGTCAAGCAATCAGCCCCAGCATTTT. Translating gives CASSASSNQPQHF.